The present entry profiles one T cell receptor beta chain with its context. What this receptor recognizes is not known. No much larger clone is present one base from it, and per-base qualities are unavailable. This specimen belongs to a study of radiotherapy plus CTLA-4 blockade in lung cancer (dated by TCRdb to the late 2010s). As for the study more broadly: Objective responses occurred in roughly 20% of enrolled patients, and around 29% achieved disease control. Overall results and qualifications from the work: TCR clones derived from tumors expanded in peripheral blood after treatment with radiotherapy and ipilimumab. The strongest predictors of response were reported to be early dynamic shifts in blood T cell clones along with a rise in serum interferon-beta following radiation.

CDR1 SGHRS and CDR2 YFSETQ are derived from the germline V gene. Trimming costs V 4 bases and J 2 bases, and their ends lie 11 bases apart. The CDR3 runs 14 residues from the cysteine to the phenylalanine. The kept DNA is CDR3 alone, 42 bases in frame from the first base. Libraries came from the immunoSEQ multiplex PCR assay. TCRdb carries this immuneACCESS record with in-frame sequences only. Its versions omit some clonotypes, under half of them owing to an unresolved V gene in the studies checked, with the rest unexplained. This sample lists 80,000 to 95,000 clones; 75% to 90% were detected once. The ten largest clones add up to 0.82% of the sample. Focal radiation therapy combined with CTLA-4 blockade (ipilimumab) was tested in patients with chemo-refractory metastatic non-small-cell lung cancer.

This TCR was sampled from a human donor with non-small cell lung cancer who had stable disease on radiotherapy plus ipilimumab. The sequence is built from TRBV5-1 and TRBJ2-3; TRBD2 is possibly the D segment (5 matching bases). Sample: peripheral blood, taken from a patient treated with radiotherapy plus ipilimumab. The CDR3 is CASSKLEDTDTQYF. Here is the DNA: TGCGCCAGCAGCAAACTAGAGGACACAGATACGCAGTATTTT.